The text below deals with one T cell receptor beta chain. Germline-derived CDR1 and CDR2 are ENHRY and SYGVKD. Between the trimmed V and J ends, which lost 0 bases and 0 bases, there was a span of 6 bases. This CDR3 has 16 residues. The data were obtained in a study of blood T cell repertoires in COVID-19. Study context: The study drew acute and convalescent COVID-19 samples from the United States, Italy and Spain. PBMCs, B-cell-depleted T cells, or T cells were the source of the cDNA or gDNA that made up the material.

Original data processing: Amplification of reference gene primers was used by the study to estimate nucleated cell counts. Using immunoSEQ multiplex PCR, the repertoire was profiled, and TCRdb retains in-frame clones only, with some absent. The V and J calls and clone size are taken from that table; D and trimming were inferred from the DNA. In the table there are about 95,000 clones, approximately 90% of which are singletons. Sample: peripheral blood. V gene TRBV10-3 combines with J gene TRBJ2-6; D gene ambiguous. This clonotype was obtained from a woman aged 45-65 years in a cohort sampled during active COVID-19. The CDR3 is CAISESASSGANVLTF. The CDR3, as DNA: TGTGCCATCAGTGAGTCTGCGAGCTCTGGGGCCAACGTCCTGACTTTC.